This TCR beta chain was observed in a study of cytomegalovirus exposure and HLA in healthy donors (dated 2017 in TCRdb). In the study overall: According to a later analysis, one platform produced both the roughly 110 validation repertoires and the 666 repertoires of the first cohort. The study aimed to test whether signatures of past pathogen exposure could be identified by cataloging public T cell receptors. Along with the roughly 700-subject first cohort, a separate validation cohort of around 110 different subjects was used. High-throughput TCR immunosequencing, statistical association of individual TCRs with disease status, and machine learning were combined to predict cytomegalovirus infection status.

Including cysteine and phenylalanine, the CDR3 has 13 amino acids. Only CDR3 DNA remains: 39 bases, in frame from the first base. V is shortened by 0 bases, J by 6 bases, and the region joining them spans 10 bases. Sequences SGHRS (CDR1) and YFSETQ (CDR2) are obtained from the germline V gene. Separate from the roughly 700-subject first cohort, the validation cohort of roughly 110 subjects was the group to which the donors belonged. Study-wide conclusions, independent of this receptor: All 110 or so repertoires were used to score co-occurrence in the validation cohort in a later analysis, because that analysis had no HLA typing for the cohort. The authors suggested that the approach could potentially be generalized to other disease states and immunological phenotypes. In both the original and validation cohorts, the classifier was reported to diagnose cytomegalovirus status with high specificity and sensitivity. In a later analysis, TCRs clustered in the first cohort were found to also tend to co-occur in the 120 or so validation repertoires, with 94% of cluster scores above 0. In vitro tests confirmed that three of the cytomegalovirus-associated TCR beta chains recognize cytomegalovirus antigens. The study gave a list of some 150 TCR beta chains associated with cytomegalovirus. Most TCR sequences were seen in very few donors, while some public TCRs were found in many individuals.

The library was generated by the immunoSEQ multiplex PCR assay. On the study's bioinformatics: To diagnose cytomegalovirus status from the catalog of TCR beta chain sequences, a statistical classification framework was built. TCRdb took this table from immuneACCESS and kept in-frame rearrangements with V and J called. Such tables lack part of the clones; where checked against another copy, unresolved V genes explain under half of the gap, and the rest is unexplained. That table supplies the V and J calls and clone size; D and trimming were determined from the DNA. The sample table holds roughly 140,000 clones, of which roughly nine tenths were seen once. The top ten clones comprise about 3.5% of the sample. As to this clone: It has no known antigen specificity. One base away there is no much larger clone; base qualities are not given.

The receptor was derived from a woman between 18 and 29 years old in good health and CMV-seropositive. What was sequenced was PBMCs. Recombination connected TRBV5-1 to TRBJ2-7; the D gene identity is not certain. CDR3 region: CASSLVFAGEQYF. The DNA is TGCGCCAGCAGCTTGGTTTTCGCCGGCGAGCAGTACTTC.